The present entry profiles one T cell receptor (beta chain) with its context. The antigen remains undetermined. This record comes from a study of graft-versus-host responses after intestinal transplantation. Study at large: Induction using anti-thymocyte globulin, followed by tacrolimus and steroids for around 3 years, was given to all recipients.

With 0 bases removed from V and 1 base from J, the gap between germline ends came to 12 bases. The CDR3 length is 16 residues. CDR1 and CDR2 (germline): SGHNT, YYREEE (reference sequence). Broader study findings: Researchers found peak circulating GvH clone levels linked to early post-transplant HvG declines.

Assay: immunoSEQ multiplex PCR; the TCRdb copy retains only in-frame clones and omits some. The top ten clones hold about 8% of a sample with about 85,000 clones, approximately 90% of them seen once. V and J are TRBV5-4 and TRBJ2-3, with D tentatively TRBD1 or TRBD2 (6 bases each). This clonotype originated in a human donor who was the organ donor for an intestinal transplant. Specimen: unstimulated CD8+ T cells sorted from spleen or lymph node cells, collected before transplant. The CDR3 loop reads CASSLAVRGRTDTQYF. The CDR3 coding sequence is TGTGCCAGCAGCTTGGCCGTACGGGGGCGCACAGATACGCAGTATTTT.